These 21 T cell receptor beta chains were sequenced from one sample in a study of cytomegalovirus exposure and HLA in healthy donors. Primers: 60 Vbeta forward and 13 Jbeta reverse. Produced via immunoSEQ multiplex PCR; TCRdb's table is partial and in-frame only. The sample yields 200,000 to 250,000 clones, 85% seen once. Input material: PBMCs. All receptors derive from a human donor in good health.

The rearrangement joins TRBV11-2 to TRBJ2-7; 16 bases are a match to TRBD2. The V segment lost 4 bases and the J segment 0 bases; nucleotides outside the gene matches: 9. Germline loops: CDR1 SGHAT, CDR2 FQNNGV. The CDR3 consists of 19 residues. The CDR3 coding sequence is TGTGCCAGCAGCTCAGGCCCGGGACTAGCGGGAGGGAGCTCCTACGAGCAGTACTTC. It yields the protein CASSSGPGLAGGSSYEQYF.

This chain uses TRBV19 with TRBJ2-7; 10 bases align to TRBD1. This CDR3 has 12 amino acids. Germline CDR1 is LNHDA and CDR2 is SQIVND (reference sequence). Trimming removed 7 bases from V and 6 bases from J; junction bases left unmatched: 3. The CDR3 DNA reads TGTGCCAGTACGGGACAGGGGTTCGAGCAGTACTTC. This translates into CASTGQGFEQYF.

J is TRBJ2-7 and V is TRBV25-1; 9 bases agree with TRBD2. This CDR3 has 18 residues. V dropped 5 bases and J dropped 5; count of bases not matched to a gene: 19. CDR1 MGHDK and CDR2 SYGVNS come from the germline V gene. The CDR3 loop reads CASSPPPSGALSGDEQYF. The CDR3 nucleotides are TGTGCCAGCAGTCCACCCCCTAGCGGGGCCCTTTCGGGGGACGAGCAGTACTTC.

This chain links TRBV2 with TRBJ2-7, with 8 nucleotides matching TRBD1. CDR1 and CDR2 from the germline V gene are SNHLY and FYNNEI. V shed 7 bases and J 6 bases; nucleotides not matched to a gene: 8. This CDR3 spans 13 amino acids. CDR3 loop: CASTMGTGTEQYF. The CDR3 region has the DNA TGTGCCAGCACCATGGGGACAGGAACCGAGCAGTACTTC.

The V call is TRBV13, the J call TRBJ2-7, with 14 positions matching TRBD2. Per germline, CDR1 PRHDT and CDR2 FYEKMQ (reference sequence). V lost 0 bases, J lost 7 bases, and 5 bases stayed unmatched. The CDR3 is made up of 16 amino acids. The CDR3 is CASSLGGLAGANEQYF. In DNA form, the CDR3 reads TGTGCCAGCAGCTTAGGGGGACTAGCGGGAGCAAATGAGCAGTACTTC.

The gene calls are TRBV5-3 and TRBJ1-6; D is uncertain. TRBV5-3 qualifies as an ORF whose function is uncertain. V was trimmed by 0 bases and J by 10 bases, leaving 8 bases between them. The CDR3 runs 13 residues. CDR3 amino acids: CARSLEIGSPLHF. The CDR3 nucleotides read TGTGCCAGAAGCTTGGAGATCGGGTCACCCCTCCACTTT.

In the case of this clone: The junction and the germline gene differ at one end; a read error may be behind it. The genes are TRBV7-9 and TRBJ2-5; 10 bases are shared with TRBD2. The CDR3 length is 17 residues. The germline gives CDR1 SEHNR, CDR2 FQNEAQ (reference sequence). CDR3 loop: CSSSLRQGKREGETQYF. The DNA of the CDR3 is TGTTCCAGCAGCTTACGGCAGGGGAAGCGGGAGGGAGAGACCCAGTACTTC.

The CDR3 loop is CASSTGQRIYEQYF. The CDR3 DNA follows: TGTGCCAGCAGCACGGGACAGAGAATCTACGAGCAGTACTTC. V gene TRBV7-9 combines with J gene TRBJ2-7, with 7 nucleotides matching TRBD1. Germline CDR1 reads SEHNR; CDR2 reads FQNEAQ (reference sequence). The V segment lost 5 bases and the J segment 3 bases; nucleotides outside the gene matches: 7. This CDR3 is 14 amino acids long.

The chain joins TRBV5-1 to TRBJ2-1; TRBD2 aligns across 13 bases. This CDR3 region has 16 residues. J was trimmed by 0 bases and V by 5 bases; bases with no gene match: 2. Per germline, CDR1 SGHRS and CDR2 YFSETQ. The CDR3 reads CASRWTSGSSYNEQFF. The CDR3 coding sequence is TGCGCCAGCAGGTGGACTAGCGGGAGCTCCTACAATGAGCAGTTCTTC.

V is TRBV19 and J is TRBJ1-1; 12 nucleotides line up with TRBD1. J lost 2 bases, V lost 8 bases, and 9 bases had no gene match. The CDR3 loop spans 16 amino acids. Looked up from germline, CDR1 is LNHDA and CDR2 is SQIVND (reference sequence). This chain's CDR3 is CASAKGQGALNTEAFF. CDR3 nucleotides: TGTGCCAGTGCAAAGGGACAGGGGGCTCTAAACACTGAAGCTTTCTTT.

The gene calls are TRBV14 and TRBJ2-7; the match to TRBD2 covers 12 bases. J lost 6 bases, V lost 0 bases, and 18 bases had no gene match. This CDR3 contains 20 residues. CDR1 is SGHDN and CDR2 is FVKESK in the germline V gene. The CDR3 DNA sequence: TGTGCCAGCAGCCAAGATCAACTAGCGGGAGGTTCGTCCCTTCGATCCGAGCAGTACTTC. Translation: CASSQDQLAGGSSLRSEQYF.

This chain links TRBV9 with TRBJ2-7, with a possible D match to TRBD1 (5 bases). Germline V gene lookup returns CDR1 SGDLS and CDR2 YYNGEE. Trimming removed 3 bases at V and 10 bases at J, with 41 bases between. This CDR3 has 21 residues. The DNA of the CDR3 is TGTGCCAGCAGCGCCTCCGGGCGTAGCTACCTATCGAACAAAGGGGTTACGCGTCAGTACTTC. Translated: CASSASGRSYLSNKGVTRQYF.

The chain combines TRBV4-1 with TRBJ2-2, with TRBD2 matching 8 bases. Germline V CDR1 and CDR2: MGHRA, YSYEKL. V shed 1 base and J 5 bases; nucleotides not matched to a gene: 9. The CDR3 contains 17 residues. CDR3 bases: TGCGCCAGCAGCCAAGTCGCAGCGGGAGTCCCAACCGGGGAGCTGTTTTTT. This encodes CASSQVAAGVPTGELFF.

The V and J genes are TRBV5-1 and TRBJ2-1, with 7 bases identical to TRBD2. The CDR3 is made up of 15 amino acids. Trimming at V came to 0 bases and at J to 4 bases, leaving 4 bases not matched to a gene. Germline CDR1 and CDR2: SGHRS and YFSETQ. CDR3 region: CASSLALAEYNEQFF. The CDR3 DNA sequence: TGCGCCAGCAGCTTGGCGCTAGCGGAATACAATGAGCAGTTCTTC.

The CDR3 DNA sequence: TGTGCCAGCAGGAAGGACAGCTTGCTAAGCGAGACCCAGTACTTC. This codes for CASRKDSLLSETQYF. The gene calls are TRBV2 and TRBJ2-5; tentatively, D is TRBD1 (6 bases). Germline V lookup: CDR1 SNHLY, CDR2 FYNNEI. V dropped 6 bases and J dropped 5 bases, with 19 bases sitting between them. The CDR3 length is 15 residues.

The chain uses TRBV18 and TRBJ1-4; perhaps TRBD1 as D (5 bases). The CDR3 has 15 residues. Germline V gene sequence: CDR1 KGHSH, CDR2 LQKENI. V lost 6 bases, J lost 5 bases, and 16 bases lay in between. CDR3 bases: TGTGCCAGCTCGACCGCCGGGACTAAGAATGAAAAACTGTTTTTT. The encoded protein is CASSTAGTKNEKLFF.

The chain joins TRBV6-1 to TRBJ2-1, with a possible D match to TRBD2 (5 bases). The CDR3 covers 13 residues. Trimming shortened V by 5 bases and J by 5 bases, and 10 bases separated the two germline ends. Germline loops: CDR1 MNHNS, CDR2 SASEGT. The CDR3 DNA is TGTGCCAGCAGTATCGGGGTCAACAATGAGCAGTTCTTC. This gives the protein CASSIGVNNEQFF.

The V and J genes are TRBV4-1 and TRBJ2-2, with D perhaps TRBD2 (6 bases). This CDR3 is 17 amino acids long. Germline V CDR1 and CDR2: MGHRA, YSYEKL. Deletions cut 0 bases from V and 1 base from J, with 12 bases between. Here the CDR3 DNA reads TGCGCCAGCAGCCAAGAAGACGCTAGCGAGAACACCGGGGAGCTGTTTTTT. As protein: CASSQEDASENTGELFF.

The rearrangement links TRBV6-5 to TRBJ1-2, with D perhaps matching TRBD1 (6 bases). Germline CDR1 and CDR2: MNHEY and SVGAGI. Trimming left V 3 bases short and J 5 bases short, with 13 bases between. The CDR3 covers 14 residues. CDR3 residues: CASSYYKTGYGYTF. CDR3 in DNA: TGTGCCAGCAGTTATTACAAAACAGGGTATGGCTACACCTTC.

This sequence joins TRBV19 and TRBJ1-1, with 9 bases fitting TRBD1. This CDR3 spans 15 amino acids. CDR1 is LNHDA and CDR2 is SQIVND in the germline V gene (reference sequence). V lost 4 bases to trimming and J lost 4 bases; unmatched junction nucleotides: 7. The CDR3 is CASSRQPGQGTEAFF. The CDR3 nucleotides are TGTGCCAGTAGTAGACAACCGGGACAGGGCACTGAAGCTTTCTTT.

The chain joins TRBV5-1 to TRBJ1-3; 8 bases are shared with TRBD1. Germline CDR1 reads SGHRS; CDR2 reads YFSETQ. V lost 0 bases to trimming and J lost 6 bases; unmatched junction nucleotides: 5. The CDR3 loop spans 15 amino acids. The CDR3 loop reads CASSLVGTGPNTIYF. In DNA, the CDR3 is TGCGCCAGCAGCTTGGTCGGGACAGGCCCAAACACCATATATTTT.